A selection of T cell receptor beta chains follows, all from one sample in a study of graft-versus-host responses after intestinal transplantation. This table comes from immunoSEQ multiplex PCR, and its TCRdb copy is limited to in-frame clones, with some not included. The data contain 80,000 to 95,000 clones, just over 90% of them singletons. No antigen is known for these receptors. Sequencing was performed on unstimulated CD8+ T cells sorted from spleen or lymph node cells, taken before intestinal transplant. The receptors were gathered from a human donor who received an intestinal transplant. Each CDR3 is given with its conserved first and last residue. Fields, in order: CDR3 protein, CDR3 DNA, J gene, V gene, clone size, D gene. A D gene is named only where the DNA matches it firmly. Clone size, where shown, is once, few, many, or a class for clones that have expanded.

CDR3aa: CASSLVEGAYEQYF
CDR3nt: TGTGCCAGCAGCTTAGTGGAGGGGGCGTATGAGCAGTACTTC
j_gene: TRBJ2-7
v_gene: TRBV11-2
abundance: .
d_gene: .

CDR3aa: CASSVAPGQGFEAFF
CDR3nt: TGTGCCAGCAGCGTAGCCCCGGGACAGGGGTTTGAAGCTTTCTTT
j_gene: TRBJ1-1
v_gene: TRBV9
abundance: .
d_gene: TRBD1

CDR3aa: CASSLLGSGQPQHF
CDR3nt: TGTGCCAGCAGTTTACTAGGTTCCGGGCAGCCCCAGCATTTT
j_gene: TRBJ1-5
v_gene: TRBV27
abundance: once
d_gene: .

CDR3aa: CASSLKGSRGYTF
CDR3nt: TGTGCCAGCAGTTTAAAAGGGAGTCGCGGCTACACCTTC
j_gene: TRBJ1-2
v_gene: TRBV27
abundance: few
d_gene: .

CDR3aa: CASSQDLSGGSLSYEQYF
CDR3nt: TGCGCCAGCAGCCAAGATTTGAGCGGGGGGTCCCTCTCCTACGAGCAGTACTTC
j_gene: TRBJ2-7
v_gene: TRBV4-3
abundance: .
d_gene: TRBD2

CDR3aa: CASSLGHTEQYF
CDR3nt: TGTGCCAGCAGCTTAGGGCACACCGAGCAGTACTTC
j_gene: TRBJ2-7
v_gene: TRBV7-9
abundance: .
d_gene: .

CDR3aa: CASSEYPTSGGPHNEQFF
CDR3nt: TGTGCCAGCAGTGAATACCCAACTAGCGGGGGGCCCCACAATGAGCAGTTCTTC
j_gene: TRBJ2-1
v_gene: TRBV6-4
abundance: .
d_gene: TRBD2

CDR3aa: CATGRQGEGGELFF
CDR3nt: TGTGCCACCGGTCGACAGGGGGAGGGCGGGGAGCTGTTTTTT
j_gene: TRBJ2-2
v_gene: TRBV6-5
abundance: .
d_gene: TRBD1

CDR3aa: CASSPSIWTGRNSYNEQFF
CDR3nt: TGTGCCAGCAGCCCTTCAATTTGGACAGGGCGAAACTCCTACAATGAGCAGTTCTTC
j_gene: TRBJ2-1
v_gene: TRBV7-2
abundance: .
d_gene: TRBD1

CDR3aa: CASSRQGELAKNIQYF
CDR3nt: TGTGCCAGCTCAAGACAGGGAGAACTAGCCAAAAACATTCAGTACTTC
j_gene: TRBJ2-4
v_gene: TRBV18
abundance: .
d_gene: TRBD1

CDR3aa: CASSQEGGSTGELFF
CDR3nt: TGCGCCAGCAGCCAAGAAGGGGGTAGCACCGGGGAGCTGTTTTTT
j_gene: TRBJ2-2
v_gene: TRBV4-1
abundance: .
d_gene: .

CDR3aa: CASSPGGLSSTDTQYF
CDR3nt: TGTGCCAGTAGTCCGGGGGGGTTATCTAGCACAGATACGCAGTATTTT
j_gene: TRBJ2-3
v_gene: TRBV19
abundance: .
d_gene: TRBD2

CDR3aa: CASSAGTSGGYEQYF
CDR3nt: TGTGCCAGCAGCGCGGGGACTAGCGGGGGCTACGAGCAGTACTTC
j_gene: TRBJ2-7
v_gene: TRBV9
abundance: .
d_gene: TRBD2

CDR3aa: CAISGGENTEAFF
CDR3nt: TGTGCCATCAGCGGAGGGGAAAACACTGAAGCTTTCTTT
j_gene: TRBJ1-1
v_gene: TRBV10-3
abundance: .
d_gene: .

CDR3aa: CASSIGAYNEQFF
CDR3nt: TGTGCCAGTAGTATAGGGGCTTACAATGAGCAGTTCTTC
j_gene: TRBJ2-1
v_gene: TRBV19
abundance: .
d_gene: .

CDR3aa: CASSHGTENTEAFF
CDR3nt: TGTGCCAGCAGTCATGGGACAGAGAACACTGAAGCTTTCTTT
j_gene: TRBJ1-1
v_gene: TRBV27
abundance: .
d_gene: TRBD1

CDR3aa: CAAGPLPGELFF
CDR3nt: TGTGCCGCGGGACCATTACCCGGGGAGCTGTTTTTT
j_gene: TRBJ2-2
v_gene: TRBV30
abundance: .
d_gene: .

CDR3aa: CASRYMGETRNIQYF
CDR3nt: TGTGCAAGTCGCTACATGGGCGAAACTCGGAACATTCAGTACTTC
j_gene: TRBJ2-4
v_gene: TRBV12-2
abundance: .
d_gene: .

CDR3aa: CASSWPGQGNGYTF
CDR3nt: TGTGCCAGCAGCTGGCCGGGACAGGGGAACGGCTACACCTTC
j_gene: TRBJ1-2
v_gene: TRBV5-8
abundance: .
d_gene: TRBD1

CDR3aa: CASSVEINEKLFF
CDR3nt: TGTGCCAGCAGTGTGGAGATTAATGAAAAACTGTTTTTT
j_gene: TRBJ1-4
v_gene: TRBV2
abundance: few
d_gene: .

CDR3aa: CASSQESGQTSYEQYF
CDR3nt: TGCGCCAGCAGCCAAGAGTCGGGACAGACCTCCTACGAGCAGTACTTC
j_gene: TRBJ2-7
v_gene: TRBV4-3
abundance: once
d_gene: TRBD1

CDR3aa: CASRYVQGVSTEAFF
CDR3nt: TGTGCCAGCAGGTACGTCCAGGGGGTCAGCACTGAAGCTTTCTTT
j_gene: TRBJ1-1
v_gene: TRBV7-2
abundance: .
d_gene: TRBD1

CDR3aa: CASRIGQGGREQYF
CDR3nt: TGTGCCAGCAGGATAGGACAGGGTGGGCGCGAGCAGTACTTC
j_gene: TRBJ2-7
v_gene: TRBV7-8
abundance: .
d_gene: TRBD1

CDR3aa: CASSLSWGRTQETQYF
CDR3nt: TGTGCCAGCAGTTTATCGTGGGGGCGGACCCAAGAGACCCAGTACTTC
j_gene: TRBJ2-5
v_gene: TRBV27
abundance: .
d_gene: .

CDR3aa: CSVVPGREDTQYF
CDR3nt: TGCAGCGTCGTGCCCGGACGGGAGGATACGCAGTATTTT
j_gene: TRBJ2-3
v_gene: TRBV29-1
abundance: .
d_gene: .

CDR3aa: CAIRGGIATNEKLFF
CDR3nt: TGTGCCATCAGGGGCGGGATTGCAACTAATGAAAAACTGTTTTTT
j_gene: TRBJ1-4
v_gene: TRBV10-3
abundance: few
d_gene: .

CDR3aa: CASTHRQNQNTEAFF
CDR3nt: TGTGCCAGTACCCATAGACAGAATCAGAACACTGAAGCTTTCTTT
j_gene: TRBJ1-1
v_gene: TRBV19
abundance: .
d_gene: .

CDR3aa: CASSDRQGARSYSSYEQYF
CDR3nt: TGTGCCAGCAGCGACCGACAGGGGGCTCGGTCCTATTCCTCCTACGAGCAGTACTTC
j_gene: TRBJ2-7
v_gene: TRBV11-3
abundance: .
d_gene: TRBD1

CDR3aa: CASSIGTGLNQPQHF
CDR3nt: TGTGCCAGTAGTATAGGAACAGGGCTAAATCAGCCCCAGCATTTT
j_gene: TRBJ1-5
v_gene: TRBV19
abundance: once
d_gene: .

CDR3aa: CASSPPTSGVYNEQFF
CDR3nt: TGCGCCAGCAGCCCCCCGACTAGCGGGGTGTACAATGAGCAGTTCTTC
j_gene: TRBJ2-1
v_gene: TRBV4-3
abundance: .
d_gene: TRBD2

CDR3aa: CASSARDRGTDTQYF
CDR3nt: TGTGCCAGCAGCGCCCGGGACAGGGGCACAGATACGCAGTATTTT
j_gene: TRBJ2-3
v_gene: TRBV7-6
abundance: .
d_gene: TRBD1

CDR3aa: CASSDSGWGDEAFF
CDR3nt: TGTGCCAGCAGTGACTCAGGGTGGGGGGATGAAGCTTTCTTT
j_gene: TRBJ1-1
v_gene: TRBV6-4
abundance: .
d_gene: .

CDR3aa: CASNPTGEGNQPQHF
CDR3nt: TGTGCCAGCAACCCTACAGGGGAGGGCAATCAGCCCCAGCATTTT
j_gene: TRBJ1-5
v_gene: TRBV7-8
abundance: .
d_gene: TRBD1

CDR3aa: CASSSTIPPGELFF
CDR3nt: TGTGCCAGCAGCTCTACTATCCCCCCCGGGGAGCTGTTTTTT
j_gene: TRBJ2-2
v_gene: TRBV11-3
abundance: .
d_gene: .

CDR3aa: CASSLVTSGGTDTQYF
CDR3nt: TGTGCCAGCAGCTTGGTGACTAGCGGGGGGACAGATACGCAGTATTTT
j_gene: TRBJ2-3
v_gene: TRBV5-4
abundance: once
d_gene: TRBD2

CDR3aa: CASSQSGLGLVTQYF
CDR3nt: TGCGCCAGCAGTCAATCGGGACTAGGACTTGTTACGCAGTATTTT
j_gene: TRBJ2-3
v_gene: TRBV23-1
abundance: once
d_gene: TRBD2

CDR3aa: CASSQEAAPATNEKLFF
CDR3nt: TGCGCCAGCAGCCAAGAGGCGGCACCTGCAACTAATGAAAAACTGTTTTTT
j_gene: TRBJ1-4
v_gene: TRBV4-3
abundance: .
d_gene: .

CDR3aa: CSVVGLEGTDTQYF
CDR3nt: TGCAGCGTGGTGGGACTAGAGGGCACAGATACGCAGTATTTT
j_gene: TRBJ2-3
v_gene: TRBV29-1
abundance: .
d_gene: TRBD2

CDR3aa: CASSLRGGQPFYEQYF
CDR3nt: TGTGCCAGCAGCTTGAGAGGGGGACAGCCCTTCTACGAGCAGTACTTC
j_gene: TRBJ2-7
v_gene: TRBV27
abundance: .
d_gene: TRBD1

CDR3aa: CASSQDRSGGNYEQYF
CDR3nt: TGCGCCAGCAGCCAAGATCGGAGCGGGGGGAACTACGAGCAGTACTTC
j_gene: TRBJ2-7
v_gene: TRBV4-3
abundance: once
d_gene: TRBD2

CDR3aa: CASSPLRGELFF
CDR3nt: TGTGCCAGCTCACCATTACGGGGGGAGCTGTTTTTT
j_gene: TRBJ2-2
v_gene: TRBV18
abundance: .
d_gene: .

CDR3aa: CASSRGFTEAFF
CDR3nt: TGTGCCAGCAGTCGCGGGTTTACTGAAGCTTTCTTT
j_gene: TRBJ1-1
v_gene: TRBV25-1
abundance: once
d_gene: .

CDR3aa: CASSFSVEYNSPLHF
CDR3nt: TGTGCCAGCAGCTTCTCTGTTGAGTATAATTCACCCCTCCACTTT
j_gene: TRBJ1-6
v_gene: TRBV11-3
abundance: .
d_gene: .

CDR3aa: CASSLLKTGKTYEQYF
CDR3nt: TGTGCCAGCAGTTTATTGAAGACAGGGAAAACCTACGAGCAGTACTTC
j_gene: TRBJ2-7
v_gene: TRBV27
abundance: once
d_gene: TRBD1

CDR3aa: CASSQDLGSPLHF
CDR3nt: TGCGCCAGCAGCCAAGATCTGGGCTCACCCCTCCACTTT
j_gene: TRBJ1-6
v_gene: TRBV4-1
abundance: .
d_gene: .

CDR3aa: CASSQDAAGGYNEQFF
CDR3nt: TGCGCCAGCAGCCAAGATGCAGCGGGGGGCTACAATGAGCAGTTCTTC
j_gene: TRBJ2-1
v_gene: TRBV4-1
abundance: .
d_gene: TRBD2